Sequencing of this T cell receptor (beta chain) was carried out in a study of blood T cell repertoires in COVID-19. Repertoires were generated with immunoSEQ multiplex PCR, while TCRdb's copy carries only in-frame clones and drops some. The sample carries about 500,000 clones, 87% recorded once. The germline V gene has CDR1 SGHDN and CDR2 FVKESK. This CDR3 is 13 amino acids long. The ends were cut back, 1 base at V and 3 bases at J, with 6 bases in the middle. The study recruited people aged roughly 18 to 89 years across about 25 US areas. Specimen: PBMCs or T cells enriched from blood (not recorded which). J is TRBJ1-1 and V is TRBV14, with D hard to call. The TCR sequence derives from a woman aged 18-30 years who had recovered from COVID-19. The CDR3 DNA follows: TGTGCCAGCAGCCAAGGAGTATACACTGAAGCTTTCTTT. Translated: CASSQGVYTEAFF. Together with reference TRBV14 and TRBJ1-1, the CDR3 gives the full variable domain: EAGVTQFPSHSVIEKGQTVTLRCDPISGHDNLYWYRRVMGKEIKFLLHFVKESKQDESGMPNNRFLAERTGGTYSTLKVQPAELEDSGVYFCASSQGVYTEAFFGQGTRLTVV.